The clone carrying this T cell receptor beta chain was counted at least ten times. The antigen is unknown. Patients with uncontrolled infections, other autoimmune diseases, pregnancy or lactation were excluded. This sample stems from a study of T cells in Graves' hyperthyroidism and ophthalmopathy. General observations from the study: Stable hyperthyroidism was separated from ophthalmopathy by a model based on 13 V-J features.

From RNA transcripts, TCR beta CDR3 regions were amplified. RT-PCR in the first round (using the HTBI primer set) targeted the TCR CDR3. TCRdb reanalysed the multiplex PCR reads using MiXCR and keeps one entry per CDR3 protein. Here the sample spans roughly 700,000 distinct CDR3 sequences, around 16% being singletons. Input material: blood. The sequence derives from a man aged 45 to 65 with Graves' hyperthyroidism.

CDR3 nucleotide sequence: TGTGCCAGCAGCTTAACGGGATCAACTAATGAAAAACTGTTTTTT. This translates into CASSLTGSTNEKLFF. This sequence joins TRBV7-3 and TRBJ1-4; D uncertain. V dropped 0 bases and J dropped 0 bases, with 5 bases sitting between them. CDR1 and CDR2 (germline): SGHTA, FQGTGA. There are 15 residues in the CDR3.